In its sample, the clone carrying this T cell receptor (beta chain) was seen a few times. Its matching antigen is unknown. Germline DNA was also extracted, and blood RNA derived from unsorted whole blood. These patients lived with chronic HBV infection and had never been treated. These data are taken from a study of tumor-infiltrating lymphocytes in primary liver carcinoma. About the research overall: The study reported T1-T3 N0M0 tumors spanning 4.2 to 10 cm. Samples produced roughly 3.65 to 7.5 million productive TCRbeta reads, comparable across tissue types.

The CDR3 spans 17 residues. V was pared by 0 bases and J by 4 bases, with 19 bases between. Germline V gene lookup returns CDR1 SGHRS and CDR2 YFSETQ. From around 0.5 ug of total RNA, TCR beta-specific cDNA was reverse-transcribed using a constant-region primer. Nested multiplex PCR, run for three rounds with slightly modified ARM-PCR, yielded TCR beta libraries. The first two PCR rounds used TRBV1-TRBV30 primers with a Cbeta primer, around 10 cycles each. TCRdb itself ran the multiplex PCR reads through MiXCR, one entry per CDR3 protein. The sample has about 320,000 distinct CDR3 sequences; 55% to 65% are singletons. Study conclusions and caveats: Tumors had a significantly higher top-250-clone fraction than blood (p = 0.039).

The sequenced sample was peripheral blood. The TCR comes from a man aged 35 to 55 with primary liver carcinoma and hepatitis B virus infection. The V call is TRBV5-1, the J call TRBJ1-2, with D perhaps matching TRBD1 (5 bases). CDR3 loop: CASSLGAGREGRYGYTF. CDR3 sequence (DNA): TGCGCCAGCAGCTTGGGGGCCGGCAGGGAAGGTCGCTATGGCTACACCTTC.